This T cell receptor beta chain was identified during a study of breast tumors, draining lymph nodes, adjacent tissues. Points from the study as a whole: Tumor TCR diversity was below lymph nodes but above nontumor tissue.

Ten or more counts support this clonotype. Its target is not known. Being one base from a much bigger clone, this may be a read error. TCRdb re-derived calls from the multiplex PCR reads in MiXCR, one entry per CDR3 protein. This sample yields approximately 19,000 distinct CDR3 sequences, of which roughly 50% are seen a single time; roughly 7.4% belongs to the top ten. Germline CDR1 is SGHRS and CDR2 is YFSETQ. The CDR3 has 13 residues. The sequence derives from a female donor with breast cancer. Some clones in this sample may be carry-over from other donors' samples. The sample taken for sequencing was breast tumor tissue. The chain carries TRBV5-1 and TRBJ2-1; TRBD1 agrees at 7 bases. CDR3 sequence reads: CASSIGTANDQFF. The CDR3 DNA reads as TGCGCCAGCAGCATAGGGACAGCAAATGACCAGTTCTTC.